This T cell receptor beta chain came from a study of shared clonotypes between healthy human individuals. Study-wide results and limits: Clonotypes which were not shared had lower generation probabilities than clonotypes that all four donors shared.

As defined, naive CD8 cells were CD45RO-negative and positively selected for CCR7, with terminally differentiated effector memory CD45RA+ cells excluded. Adults of Caucasian background living in Nashville, Tennessee made up all donors. Several immunoSEQ plates held equal portions of the genomic DNA taken from each subset. The assay was immunoSEQ multiplex PCR, and TCRdb's table has in-frame clones only and misses some. The data contain 800,000 to 950,000 clones, approximately 97% of them singletons. On this clone itself: Antigen specificity is unknown.

The CDR3 runs 16 residues. V was shortened by 0 bases and J by 1 base, with 12 bases between the two germline ends. Germline V gene lookup returns CDR1 ENHRY and CDR2 SYGVKD. Sequenced input: naive CD8+ T cells sorted from blood. This receptor was obtained from a young man in good health. The chain combines TRBV10-3 with TRBJ1-2; D is unresolved. CDR3 region: CAISESFSGNNYGYTF. Here the CDR3 DNA reads TGTGCCATCAGTGAGTCGTTCAGTGGGAATAACTATGGCTACACCTTC.